The 13 T cell receptor beta chains listed next were all sequenced from one sample in a study of T cell repertoires in cytomegalovirus infection. TCRdb processed the reads anew with MiXCR; each CDR3 protein has one entry. The table includes 150,000 to 200,000 distinct CDR3 sequences, approximately 19% detected once. The material sequenced was PBMCs. Every receptor here comes from a human donor in good health (CMV status not recorded). Some clones in this sample may be carry-over from other donors' samples.

This chain uses TRBV6-2 or TRBV6-3 with TRBJ2-7; 10 positions match TRBD1. The CDR3 sequence is 16 residues long. Germline V CDR1 and CDR2: MNHEY, SVGEGT. The V gene end was trimmed by 6 bases and the J gene end by 1 base; junction bases not matched to a gene: 9. The CDR3 DNA reads TGTGCCAGCAGCCGCCCCCAGGGACAGGGGTCCTACGAGCAGTACTTC. Translated, it gives CASSRPQGQGSYEQYF.

This clonotype was recorded many times. V and J are TRBV7-2 and TRBJ2-5; 12 bases are a match to TRBD1. Germline V gene sequence: CDR1 SGHTA, CDR2 FQGNSA. V lost 4 bases to trimming and J lost 2 bases; unmatched junction nucleotides: 5. CDR3 length: 16 amino acids. The CDR3 DNA follows: TGTGCCAGCAGCTCGCGGGACAGGGGGCTTCAAGAGACCCAGTACTTC. Its translation: CASSSRDRGLQETQYF.

This clonotype was counted between two and nine times. The chain combines TRBV5-6 with TRBJ2-1; 11 bases fit TRBD1. Germline trimming cut 9 bases from V and 8 bases from J; bases unmatched to any gene: 7. The CDR3 runs 13 residues. Germline V lookup: CDR1 SGHDT, CDR2 YYEEEE. The CDR3 here is CATHGDRGDEQFF. Written as DNA, the CDR3 is TGTGCCACCCATGGGGACAGGGGGGATGAGCAGTTCTTC.

This clonotype was observed a handful of times. This rearrangement joins TRBV2 to TRBJ1-6; D gene ambiguous. Germline V gives CDR1 SNHLY, CDR2 FYNNEI. Between the trimmed V and J ends, which lost 2 bases and 7 bases, there was a span of 12 bases. The CDR3 spans 15 residues. In nucleotides, the CDR3 is TGTGCCAGCAGTGAACGGACCGCTCCGAATTCACCCCTCCACTTT. It specifies CASSERTAPNSPLHF. The full variable domain, completed using reference TRBV2 and TRBJ1-6, is EPEVTQTPSHQVTQMGQEVILRCVPISNHLYFYWYRQILGQKVEFLVSFYNNEISEKSEIFDDQFSVERPDGSNFTLKIRSTKLEDSAMYFCASSERTAPNSPLHFGNGTRLTVT.

The V and J genes are TRBV20-1 and TRBJ1-4; tentative D call: TRBD1 (5 bases). Trimming took 2 bases from V and 5 from J, leaving 9 bases between them. CDR3 size: 13 residues. Per germline, CDR1 DFQATT and CDR2 SNEGSKA (reference sequence). In nucleotides, the CDR3 is TGCAGTGCTAGAAACAGGAGGAATGAAAAACTGTTTTTT. It translates to CSARNRRNEKLFF.

This clonotype was observed at least ten times. CDR3 nucleotide sequence: TGTGCCAGCAGCTTAGACCAGAACTATGGCTACACCTTC. Residues: CASSLDQNYGYTF. The chain carries TRBV7-6 and TRBJ1-2; no reliable D call. Germline CDR1 is SGHVS and CDR2 is FNYEAQ. This CDR3 has 13 residues. The germline V and J ends were trimmed by 1 base and 2 bases, with 5 bases remaining between them.

The chain is built from TRBV19 and TRBJ2-7; D gene ambiguous. Trimming cost V 5 bases and J 2 bases, with 4 bases left between them. This CDR3 has 11 amino acids. The germline V gene encodes CDR1 LNHDA and CDR2 SQIVND (reference sequence). CDR3 residues: CASSGPYEQYF. CDR3 DNA: TGTGCCAGTAGTGGGCCCTACGAGCAGTACTTC.

This clonotype was seen a few times. This chain joins TRBV6-1 and TRBJ2-7; D unresolved. The V end was cut by 5 bases, the J end by 1 base, with 18 bases between. There are 16 residues in the CDR3. In germline, CDR1 is MNHNS, CDR2 SASEGT. The CDR3 DNA sequence: TGTGCCAGCAGTCCCCTCCTTATAGTGGAGTCCTACGAGCAGTACTTC. This sequence encodes CASSPLLIVESYEQYF.

This clonotype was observed a few times. The V gene is TRBV6-1, the J gene TRBJ2-1; D is perhaps TRBD2 (6 bases). The CDR3 length is 15 residues. V lost 6 bases and J 2 bases, leaving 14 bases between the germline ends. In germline, CDR1 is MNHNS, CDR2 SASEGT. Here the CDR3 reads CASSNRDSTYNEQFF. The CDR3 region has the DNA TGTGCCAGCAGCAACCGGGACTCGACCTACAATGAGCAGTTCTTC.

This clonotype was observed many times. The rearrangement links TRBV12-3 or TRBV12-4 to TRBJ2-2, with D possibly TRBD1 on 6 matching bases. V was shortened by 6 bases and J by 1 base, with 9 bases between the two germline ends. The length of the CDR3 is 14 residues. The CDR3 spells CASRPGQNTGELFF. The CDR3 nucleotides read TGTGCCAGCAGACCGGGACAGAACACCGGGGAGCTGTTTTTT.

A few counts support this clonotype. The chain is built from TRBV29-1 and TRBJ2-7; D not certain. The CDR3 sequence is 14 residues long. V shed 6 bases and J shed 4 bases, with 19 bases lying between them. From germline, CDR1 is SQVTM and CDR2 ANQGSEA. CDR3 loop: CSVAEWELIYEQYF. CDR3 bases: TGCAGCGTCGCGGAATGGGAATTAATATACGAGCAGTACTTC.

This clonotype was seen at least ten times. The genes are TRBV7-2 and TRBJ1-1; weak D call: TRBD1 (6 bases). The CDR3 is 16 residues long. Germline V gene lookup returns CDR1 SGHTA and CDR2 FQGNSA. V was trimmed by 0 bases and J by 4 bases, leaving 15 bases between them. The CDR3 sequence is CASSLALGGAGTEAFF. The CDR3 DNA sequence: TGTGCCAGCAGCTTAGCGCTAGGGGGGGCTGGCACTGAAGCTTTCTTT. Supplemented by reference TRBV7-2 and TRBJ1-1, the full variable domain reads GAGVSQSPSNKVTEKGKDVELRCDPISGHTALYWYRQSLGQGLEFLIYFQGNSAPDKSGLPSDRFSAERTGGSVSTLTIQRTQQEDSAVYLCASSLALGGAGTEAFFGQGTRLTVV.

This clonotype appeared a single time. This sequence may be a read error, since a much larger clone differs from it by one base. V and J are TRBV7-2 and TRBJ1-5; 9 positions agree with TRBD1. V dropped 4 bases and J dropped 6; count of bases not matched to a gene: 10. Germline V gene sequence: CDR1 SGHTA, CDR2 FQGNSA. The CDR3 spans 16 residues. CDR3 sequence (DNA): TGTGCCAGCAGCTATGTGGACAGGGGAGTTACTCAGCCCCAGCATTTT. Protein: CASSYVDRGVTQPQHF.